The 2 T cell receptor beta chains below all came from one sample that was sequenced in a study of blood T cell repertoires in COVID-19. The repertoire was sequenced with immunoSEQ multiplex PCR; TCRdb's copy has only in-frame clones and lacks some. The data hold 410,000 or so clones, with approximately 90% observed a single time. Specimen: peripheral blood. The receptors come from a woman in her thirties or forties with COVID-19, enrolled during active disease.

This chain links TRBV2 with TRBJ1-1; 9 bases align to TRBD1. Germline CDR1 is SNHLY and CDR2 is FYNNEI. CDR3 length equals 14 residues. V lost 6 bases to trimming and J lost 3 bases; unmatched junction nucleotides: 5. This CDR3 is CASRRDRADTEAFF. The CDR3 region has the DNA TGTGCCAGCAGGCGGGACAGGGCGGACACTGAAGCTTTCTTT.

This sequence joins TRBV6-5 and TRBJ2-3; D might be TRBD1 (6 bases). There are 15 residues in the CDR3. With 4 bases removed from V and 7 bases from J, the gap between germline ends came to 18 bases. The germline CDR1 and CDR2 sequences are MNHEY and SVGAGI. CDR3 region: CASSSTTGTTNTQYF. The CDR3 nucleotides read TGTGCCAGCAGTTCGACCACCGGGACAACAAATACGCAGTATTTT.